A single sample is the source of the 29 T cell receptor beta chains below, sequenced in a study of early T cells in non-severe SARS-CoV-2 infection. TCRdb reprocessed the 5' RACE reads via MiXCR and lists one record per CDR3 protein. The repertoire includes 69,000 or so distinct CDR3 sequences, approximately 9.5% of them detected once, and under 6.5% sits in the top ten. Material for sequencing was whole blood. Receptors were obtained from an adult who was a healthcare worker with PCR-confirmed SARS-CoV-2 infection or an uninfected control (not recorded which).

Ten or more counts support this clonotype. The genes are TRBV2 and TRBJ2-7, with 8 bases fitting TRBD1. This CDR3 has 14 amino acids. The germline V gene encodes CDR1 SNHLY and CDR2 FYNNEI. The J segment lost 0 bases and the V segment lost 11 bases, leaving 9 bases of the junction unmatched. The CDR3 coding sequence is TGTGCCTCGCAAGTGGGACAGGTCTCCTACGAGCAGTACTTC. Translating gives CASQVGQVSYEQYF.

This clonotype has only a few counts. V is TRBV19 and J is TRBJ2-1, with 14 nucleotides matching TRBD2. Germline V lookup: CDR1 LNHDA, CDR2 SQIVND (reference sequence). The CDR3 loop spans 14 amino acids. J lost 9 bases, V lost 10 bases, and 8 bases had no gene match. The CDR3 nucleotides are TGTGCCACGCAGGGACTAGCGGGAGTGGGTGAGCAGTTCTTC. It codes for CATQGLAGVGEQFF.

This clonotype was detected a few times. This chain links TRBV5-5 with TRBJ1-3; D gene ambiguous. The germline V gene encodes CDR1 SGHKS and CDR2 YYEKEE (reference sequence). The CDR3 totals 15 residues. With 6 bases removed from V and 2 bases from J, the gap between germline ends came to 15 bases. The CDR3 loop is CASTLRLAAGNTIYF. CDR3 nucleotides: TGTGCCAGCACCCTCCGTTTGGCCGCTGGAAACACCATATATTTT.

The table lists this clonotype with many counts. The CDR3 sequence: CASSGLRDFKNIQYF. The DNA of the CDR3 is TGTGCCAGCAGTGGACTCAGGGATTTCAAAAACATTCAGTACTTC. V is TRBV25-1 and J is TRBJ2-4, with D perhaps matching TRBD1 (5 bases). V gave up 4 bases and J gave up 3 bases, with 13 bases separating them. The CDR3 consists of 15 residues. Germline V gene lookup returns CDR1 MGHDK and CDR2 SYGVNS.

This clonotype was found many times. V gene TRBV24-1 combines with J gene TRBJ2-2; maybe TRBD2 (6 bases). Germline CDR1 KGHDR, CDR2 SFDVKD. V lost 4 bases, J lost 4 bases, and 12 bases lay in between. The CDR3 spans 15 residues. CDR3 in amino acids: CATSDRGRRTGELFF. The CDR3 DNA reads TGTGCCACCAGTGACCGGGGGAGGCGCACCGGGGAGCTGTTTTTT.

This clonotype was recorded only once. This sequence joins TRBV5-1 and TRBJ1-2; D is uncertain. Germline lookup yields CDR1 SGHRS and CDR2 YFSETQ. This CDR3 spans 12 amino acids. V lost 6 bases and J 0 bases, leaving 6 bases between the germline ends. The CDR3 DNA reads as TGCGCCAGCACTGGGGCTAACTATGGCTACACCTTC. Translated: CASTGANYGYTF.

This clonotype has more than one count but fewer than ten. This chain's CDR3 is CASSFADRGLAGGLDYEQYF. The CDR3 coding sequence is TGTGCCAGCAGCTTCGCCGACAGGGGCCTGGCCGGTGGGTTAGATTACGAGCAGTACTTC. The rearrangement uses TRBV7-2 and TRBJ2-7; 8 positions match TRBD1. V dropped 3 bases and J dropped 4; count of bases not matched to a gene: 23. Germline CDR1 and CDR2: SGHTA and FQGNSA. The CDR3 loop spans 20 amino acids. The whole variable domain, filled in from reference TRBV7-2 and TRBJ2-7, reads GAGVSQSPSNKVTEKGKDVELRCDPISGHTALYWYRQSLGQGLEFLIYFQGNSAPDKSGLPSDRFSAERTGGSVSTLTIQRTQQEDSAVYLCASSFADRGLAGGLDYEQYFGPGTRLTVT.

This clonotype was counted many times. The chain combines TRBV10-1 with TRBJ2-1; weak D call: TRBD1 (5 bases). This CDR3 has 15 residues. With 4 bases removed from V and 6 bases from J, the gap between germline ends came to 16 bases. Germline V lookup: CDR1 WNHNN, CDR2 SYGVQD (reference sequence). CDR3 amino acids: CASSGLGQGGNEQFF. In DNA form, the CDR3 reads TGCGCCAGCAGTGGTTTAGGGCAGGGCGGCAATGAGCAGTTCTTC.

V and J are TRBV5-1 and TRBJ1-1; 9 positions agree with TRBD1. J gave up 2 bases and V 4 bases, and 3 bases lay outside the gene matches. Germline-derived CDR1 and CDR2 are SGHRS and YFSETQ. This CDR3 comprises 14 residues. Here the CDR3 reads CASSEGQGNTEAFF. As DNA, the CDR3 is TGCGCCAGCAGCGAGGGACAGGGAAACACTGAAGCTTTCTTT.

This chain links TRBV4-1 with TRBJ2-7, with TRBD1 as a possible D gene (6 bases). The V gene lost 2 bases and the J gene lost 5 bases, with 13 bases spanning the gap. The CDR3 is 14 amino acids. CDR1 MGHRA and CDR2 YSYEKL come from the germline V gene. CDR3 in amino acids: CASSQPGAQDEQYF. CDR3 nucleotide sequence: TGCGCCAGCAGCCAACCAGGGGCCCAGGACGAGCAGTACTTC.

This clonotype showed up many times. CDR3 DNA: TGCAGTGCTAGACCACCGGGGAGGGGCCCCAAAAACATTCAGTACTTC. Protein product: CSARPPGRGPKNIQYF. V gene TRBV20-1 combines with J gene TRBJ2-4, with 7 bases that match TRBD2. CDR3 length: 16 amino acids. Trimming at V came to 2 bases and at J to 2 bases, leaving 9 bases not matched to a gene. Looked up from germline, CDR1 is DFQATT and CDR2 is SNEGSKA (reference sequence).

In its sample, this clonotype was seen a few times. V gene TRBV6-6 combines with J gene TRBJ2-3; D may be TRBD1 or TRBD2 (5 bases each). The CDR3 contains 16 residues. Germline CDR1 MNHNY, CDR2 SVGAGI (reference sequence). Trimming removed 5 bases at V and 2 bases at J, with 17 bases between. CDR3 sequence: CASSPGTPIDTDTQYF. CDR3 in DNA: TGTGCCAGCAGTCCCGGGACCCCAATTGACACAGATACGCAGTATTTT.

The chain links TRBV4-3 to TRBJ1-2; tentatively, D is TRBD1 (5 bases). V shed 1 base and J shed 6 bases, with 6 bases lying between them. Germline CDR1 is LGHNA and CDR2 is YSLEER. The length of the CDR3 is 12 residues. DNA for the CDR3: TGCGCCAGCAGCCAAGGACAGCATGGCTACACCTTC. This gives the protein CASSQGQHGYTF.

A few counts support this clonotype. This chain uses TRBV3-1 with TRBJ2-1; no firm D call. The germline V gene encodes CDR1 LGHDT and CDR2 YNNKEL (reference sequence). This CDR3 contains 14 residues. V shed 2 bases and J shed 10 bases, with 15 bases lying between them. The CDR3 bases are TGTGCCAGCAGCCAAACGACAAGGGTCAGAGAGCAGTTCTTC. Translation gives CASSQTTRVREQFF.

Written as DNA, the CDR3 is TGTGCCTGGAGTCCGGGACAAGCGACAGATACGCAGTATTTT. Amino acids: CAWSPGQATDTQYF. The rearrangement joins TRBV30 to TRBJ2-3, with D possibly TRBD1 on 6 matching bases. Germline V gene lookup returns CDR1 GTSNPN and CDR2 SVGIG (reference sequence). V was cut by 2 bases and J by 3 bases, with 12 bases left in between. The CDR3 is made up of 14 amino acids.

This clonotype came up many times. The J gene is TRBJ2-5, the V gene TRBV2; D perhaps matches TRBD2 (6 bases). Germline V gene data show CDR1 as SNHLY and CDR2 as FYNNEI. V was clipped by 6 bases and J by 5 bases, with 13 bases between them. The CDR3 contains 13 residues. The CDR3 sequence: CASSAGLLETQYF. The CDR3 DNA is TGTGCCAGCAGCGCCGGACTATTGGAGACCCAGTACTTC. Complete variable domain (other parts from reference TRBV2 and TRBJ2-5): EPEVTQTPSHQVTQMGQEVILRCVPISNHLYFYWYRQILGQKVEFLVSFYNNEISEKSEIFDDQFSVERPDGSNFTLKIRSTKLEDSAMYFCASSAGLLETQYFGPGTRLLVL.

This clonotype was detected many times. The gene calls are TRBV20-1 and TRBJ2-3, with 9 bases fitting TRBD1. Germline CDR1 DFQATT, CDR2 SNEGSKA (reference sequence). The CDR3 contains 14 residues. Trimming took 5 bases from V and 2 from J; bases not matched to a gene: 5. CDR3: CSALTGGLTDTQYF. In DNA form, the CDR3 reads TGCAGTGCTTTGACAGGGGGACTCACAGATACGCAGTATTTT.

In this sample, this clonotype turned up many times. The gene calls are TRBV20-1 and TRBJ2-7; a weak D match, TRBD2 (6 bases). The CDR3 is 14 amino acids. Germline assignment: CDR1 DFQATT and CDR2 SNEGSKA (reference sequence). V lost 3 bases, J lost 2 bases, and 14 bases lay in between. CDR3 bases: TGCAGTGCTAGGGCGGGCCTAGCGACCTACGAGCAGTACTTC. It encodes CSARAGLATYEQYF.

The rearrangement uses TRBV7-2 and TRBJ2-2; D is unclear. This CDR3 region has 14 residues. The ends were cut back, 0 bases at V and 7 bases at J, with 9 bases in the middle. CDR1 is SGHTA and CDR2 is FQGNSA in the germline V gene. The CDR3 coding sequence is TGTGCCAGCAGCTTAGCCCTTAGGAGCGGGGAGCTGTTTTTT. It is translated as CASSLALRSGELFF. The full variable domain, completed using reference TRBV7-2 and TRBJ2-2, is GAGVSQSPSNKVTEKGKDVELRCDPISGHTALYWYRQSLGQGLEFLIYFQGNSAPDKSGLPSDRFSAERTGGSVSTLTIQRTQQEDSAVYLCASSLALRSGELFFGEGSRLTVL.

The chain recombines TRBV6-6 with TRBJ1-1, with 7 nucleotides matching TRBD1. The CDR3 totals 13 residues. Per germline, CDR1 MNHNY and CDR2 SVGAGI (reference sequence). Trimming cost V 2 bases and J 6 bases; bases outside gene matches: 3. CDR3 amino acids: CASSYTGEAEAFF. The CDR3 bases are TGTGCCAGCAGTTACACAGGGGAGGCTGAAGCTTTCTTT.

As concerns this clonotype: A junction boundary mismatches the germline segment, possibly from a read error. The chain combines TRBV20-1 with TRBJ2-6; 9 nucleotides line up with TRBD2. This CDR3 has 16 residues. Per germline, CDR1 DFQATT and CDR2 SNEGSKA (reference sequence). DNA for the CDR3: TGCAGTGCGAGTTCTCTAGCGGGGACTGGGGCCAACATCCTGACTTTC. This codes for CSASSLAGTGANILTF.

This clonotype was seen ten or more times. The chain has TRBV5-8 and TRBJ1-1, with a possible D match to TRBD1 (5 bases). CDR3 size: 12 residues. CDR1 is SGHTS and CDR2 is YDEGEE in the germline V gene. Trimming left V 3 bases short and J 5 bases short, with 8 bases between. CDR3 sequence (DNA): TGTGCCAGCAGCTCCCAGGGAACTGAAGCTTTCTTT. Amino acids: CASSSQGTEAFF.

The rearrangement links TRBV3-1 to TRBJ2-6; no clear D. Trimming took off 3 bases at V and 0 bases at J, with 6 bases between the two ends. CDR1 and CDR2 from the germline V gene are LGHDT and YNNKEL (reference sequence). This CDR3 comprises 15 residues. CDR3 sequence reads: CASSHQNSGANVLTF. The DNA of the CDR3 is TGTGCCAGCAGCCATCAGAACTCTGGGGCCAACGTCCTGACTTTC. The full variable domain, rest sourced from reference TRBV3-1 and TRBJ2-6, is DTAVSQTPKYLVTQMGNDKSIKCEQNLGHDTMYWYKQDSKKFLKIMFSYNNKELIINETVPNRFSPKSPDKAHLNLHINSLELGDSAVYFCASSHQNSGANVLTFGAGSRLTVL.

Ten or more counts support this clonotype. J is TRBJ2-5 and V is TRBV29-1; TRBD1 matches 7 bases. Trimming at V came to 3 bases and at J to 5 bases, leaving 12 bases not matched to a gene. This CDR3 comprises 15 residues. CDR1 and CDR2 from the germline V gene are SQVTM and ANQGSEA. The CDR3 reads CSVDSSTGASETQYF. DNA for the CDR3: TGCAGCGTTGATAGTAGTACAGGGGCAAGTGAGACCCAGTACTTC. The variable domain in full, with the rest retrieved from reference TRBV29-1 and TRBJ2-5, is SAVISQKPSRDICQRGTSLTIQCQVDSQVTMMFWYRQQPGQSLTLIATANQGSEATYESGFVIDKFPISRPNLTFSTLTVSNMSPEDSSIYLCSVDSSTGASETQYFGPGTRLLVL.

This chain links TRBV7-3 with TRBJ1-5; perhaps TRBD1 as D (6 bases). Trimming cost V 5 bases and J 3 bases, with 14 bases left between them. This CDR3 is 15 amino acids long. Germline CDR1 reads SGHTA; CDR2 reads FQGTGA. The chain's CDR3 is CASSPGVDPNQPQHF. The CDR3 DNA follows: TGTGCCAGCAGCCCAGGGGTAGATCCCAATCAGCCCCAGCATTTT.

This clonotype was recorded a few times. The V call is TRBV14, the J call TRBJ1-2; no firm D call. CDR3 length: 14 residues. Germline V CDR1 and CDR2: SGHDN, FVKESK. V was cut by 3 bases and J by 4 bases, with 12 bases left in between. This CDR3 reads CASSQEQIFYGYTF. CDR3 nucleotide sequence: TGTGCCAGCAGCCAGGAGCAGATTTTCTATGGCTACACCTTC.

CDR3 protein: CASSLNSGTDTQYF. The CDR3 region has the DNA TGTGCCAGCAGCTTAAATTCGGGGACAGATACGCAGTATTTT. This sequence joins TRBV11-2 and TRBJ2-3; weak D call: TRBD2 (5 bases). The V end was cut by 2 bases, the J end by 3 bases, with 9 bases between. Germline lookup yields CDR1 SGHAT and CDR2 FQNNGV. The CDR3 is made up of 14 amino acids.

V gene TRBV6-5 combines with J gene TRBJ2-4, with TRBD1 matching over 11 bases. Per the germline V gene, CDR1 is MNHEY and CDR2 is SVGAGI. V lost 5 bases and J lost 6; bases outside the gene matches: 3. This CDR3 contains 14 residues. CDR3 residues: CASSRGTGGNIQYF. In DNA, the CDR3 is TGTGCCAGCAGTCGGGGGACAGGGGGAAACATTCAGTACTTC.

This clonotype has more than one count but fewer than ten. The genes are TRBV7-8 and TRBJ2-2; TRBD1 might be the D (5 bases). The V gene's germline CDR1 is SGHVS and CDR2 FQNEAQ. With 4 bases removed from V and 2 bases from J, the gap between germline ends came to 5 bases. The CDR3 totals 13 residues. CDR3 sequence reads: CASSWTNTGELFF. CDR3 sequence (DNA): TGTGCCAGCAGCTGGACAAACACCGGGGAGCTGTTTTTT.